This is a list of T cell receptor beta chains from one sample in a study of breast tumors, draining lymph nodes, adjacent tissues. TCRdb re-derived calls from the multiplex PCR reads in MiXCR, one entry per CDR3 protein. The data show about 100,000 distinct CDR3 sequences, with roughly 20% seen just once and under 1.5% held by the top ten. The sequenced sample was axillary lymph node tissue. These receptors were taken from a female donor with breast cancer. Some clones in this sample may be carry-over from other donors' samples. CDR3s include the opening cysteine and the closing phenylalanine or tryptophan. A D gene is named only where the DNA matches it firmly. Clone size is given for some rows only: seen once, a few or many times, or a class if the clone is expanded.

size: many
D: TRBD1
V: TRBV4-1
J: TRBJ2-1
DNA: TGCGCCAGCAGCCCCCGACAGGGCCCTCCCTACAATGAGCAGTTCTTC
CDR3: CASSPRQGPPYNEQFF

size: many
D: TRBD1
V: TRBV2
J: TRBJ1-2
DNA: TGTGCCAGCAGTGTAGGTTCGGGACAGAGCTATGGCTACACCTTC
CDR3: CASSVGSGQSYGYTF

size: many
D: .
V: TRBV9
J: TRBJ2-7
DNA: TGTGCCAGCAGCGTTACTCCTCACTACGAGCAGTACTTC
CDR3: CASSVTPHYEQYF

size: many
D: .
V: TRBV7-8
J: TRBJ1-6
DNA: TGTGCCAGCAGCTTAGTGACAGGCAACTATAATTCACCCCTCCACTTT
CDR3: CASSLVTGNYNSPLHF

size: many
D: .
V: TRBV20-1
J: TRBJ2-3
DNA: TGCAGTGCTAGGAGGGTTGGGACTCCGGGAGATACGCAGTATTTT
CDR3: CSARRVGTPGDTQYF

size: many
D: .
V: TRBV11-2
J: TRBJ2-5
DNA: TGTGCCAGCAGCTTAGACGTAAGAGAGACCCAGTACTTC
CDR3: CASSLDVRETQYF

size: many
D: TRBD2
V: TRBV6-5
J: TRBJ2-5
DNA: TGTGCCAGCGGGAGGGCTCGGGAGACCCAGTACTTC
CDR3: CASGRARETQYF

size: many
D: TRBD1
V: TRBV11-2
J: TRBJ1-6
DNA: TGTGCCAGCAGCTTTGAACCGGGACAGCCACCCCTCCACTTT
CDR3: CASSFEPGQPPLHF

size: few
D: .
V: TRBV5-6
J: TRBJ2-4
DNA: TGTGCCAGCAGCTGGGACTCAACCCGGGGGGCCATTCAGTACTTC
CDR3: CASSWDSTRGAIQYF

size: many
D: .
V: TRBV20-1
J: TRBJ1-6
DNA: TGCAGTGCTAGGCGGGGGTCCGGGTCGGTGGTTGGGCCCTATAATTCACCCCTCCACTTT
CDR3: CSARRGSGSVVGPYNSPLHF

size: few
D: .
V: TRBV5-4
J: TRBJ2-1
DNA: TGTGCCAGCAGCTTGGGGGACTCACTATACAATGAGCAGTTCTTC
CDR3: CASSLGDSLYNEQFF

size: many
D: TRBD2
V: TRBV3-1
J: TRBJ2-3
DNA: TGTGCCAGCAGCAGTAGCGGGATGACAGATACGCAGTATTTT
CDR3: CASSSSGMTDTQYF

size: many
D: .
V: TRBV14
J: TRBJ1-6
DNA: TGTGCCAGCAGCCAAGAACGCCCAGGGCCGTATTCACCCCTCCACTTT
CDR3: CASSQERPGPYSPLHF

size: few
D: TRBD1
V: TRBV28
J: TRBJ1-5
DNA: TGTGCCAGCAGTTTACCGGGACAGGGAAGTCGGCCCCAGCATTTT
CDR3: CASSLPGQGSRPQHF

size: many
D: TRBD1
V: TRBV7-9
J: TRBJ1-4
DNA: TGTGCCAGCAGCCACGACAGGGGGATTGAAAAACTGTTTTTT
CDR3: CASSHDRGIEKLFF

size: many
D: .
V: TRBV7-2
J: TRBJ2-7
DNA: TGTGCCAGCAGTTATACTGGGGGCTACGAGCAGTACTTC
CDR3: CASSYTGGYEQYF

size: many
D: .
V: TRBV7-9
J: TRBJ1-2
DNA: TGTGCCAGCAGCTTACAAGGGTTAGATGGCTACACCTTC
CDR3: CASSLQGLDGYTF

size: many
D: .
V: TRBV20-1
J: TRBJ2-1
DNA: TGCAGTGCTAGAGGGGGGCGGGAGTTCTTC
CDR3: CSARGGREFF

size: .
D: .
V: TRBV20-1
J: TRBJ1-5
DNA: TGCAGTGCCAGATATTCAGATACGCAGCATTTT
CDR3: CSARYSDTQHF

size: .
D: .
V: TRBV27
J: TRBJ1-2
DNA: TGTGCCAGCAGCACCACCTCTGGTCGCTATGGCTACACCTTC
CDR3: CASSTTSGRYGYTF

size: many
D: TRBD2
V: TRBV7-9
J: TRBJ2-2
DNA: TGTGCCAGCAGCCTTAGCGGGAGGGTCGACACCGGGGAGCTGTTTTTT
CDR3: CASSLSGRVDTGELFF

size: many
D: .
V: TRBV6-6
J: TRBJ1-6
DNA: TGTGCCAGCAGTTATGAGGGGGATAATTCACCCCTCCACTTT
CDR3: CASSYEGDNSPLHF

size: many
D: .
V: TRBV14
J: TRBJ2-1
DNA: TGTGCCAGCAGCGGCCGAAATTACAATGAGCAGTTCTTC
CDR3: CASSGRNYNEQFF

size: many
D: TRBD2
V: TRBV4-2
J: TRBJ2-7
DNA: TGTGCCAGCAGCCAAGATCGCGGGGGAATCTACGAGCAGTACTTC
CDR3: CASSQDRGGIYEQYF

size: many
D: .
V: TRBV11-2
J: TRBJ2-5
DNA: TGTGCCAGCAGCCCGTCGGAGACCCAGTACTTC
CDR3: CASSPSETQYF

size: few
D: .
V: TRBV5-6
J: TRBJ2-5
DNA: TGTGCCAGCAGCTCCTTGGTAGCAGGGAGCGAGACCCAGTACTTC
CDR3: CASSSLVAGSETQYF